A selection of T cell receptor beta chains follows, all from one sample in a study of T-cell reconstitution after alpha-beta-depleted transplantation in children. TCRdb analysed the PCR reads with MiXCR anew, one entry per CDR3 protein. The sample contains about 230,000 distinct CDR3 sequences, 9.7% of which appear only once. The sequencing used PBMCs from the stem cell graft donor, collected from the stem cell graft. The receptors derive from a human donor who donated a stem cell graft to a child with SCID. CDR3s include the opening cysteine and the closing phenylalanine or tryptophan. A D gene is named only where the DNA matches it firmly. Not all rows give a size; the values are once, few, many and, for expanded clones, a class.

many	15	TRBD1	TRBV2	TRBJ2-1	CASSWDRHSYNEQFF	TGTGCCAGCAGTTGGGACAGACATTCCTACAATGAGCAGTTCTTC
many	17	-	TRBV5-5	TRBJ1-2	CASSPLGSLSFNYGYTF	TGTGCCAGCAGCCCGCTGGGCTCCCTGTCTTTTAACTATGGCTACACCTTC
many	13	-	TRBV9	TRBJ1-2	CASSVEVNYGYTF	TGTGCCAGCAGCGTAGAAGTTAACTATGGCTACACCTTC
-	17	-	TRBV18	TRBJ1-1	CASSPGWTALGGTEAFF	TGTGCCAGCTCACCCGGCTGGACGGCCCTAGGGGGGACTGAAGCTTTCTTT
many	14	-	TRBV27	TRBJ1-5	CASNSIPGRQPQHF	TGTGCCAGCAACTCTATTCCAGGACGACAGCCCCAGCATTTT
many	14	TRBD1	TRBV28	TRBJ2-7	CASEDRTGSYEQYF	TGTGCCAGCGAAGACAGGACAGGCAGCTACGAGCAGTACTTC
many	15	-	TRBV9	TRBJ2-7	CASSGGDGLSYEQYF	TGTGCCAGCAGCGGGGGGGACGGCCTCTCCTACGAGCAGTACTTC
many	13	TRBD1	TRBV5-1	TRBJ1-4	CASRGQGDEKLFF	TGCGCCAGTAGGGGACAGGGGGACGAAAAACTGTTTTTT
few	13	-	TRBV7-6	TRBJ2-1	CASSLVETGEQFF	TGTGCCAGCAGCTTAGTCGAAACGGGGGAGCAGTTCTTC
many	15	TRBD1	TRBV12-3/TRBV12-4	TRBJ1-5	CASSIGDRGLQPQHF	TGTGCCAGCAGTATAGGAGACAGGGGGCTTCAGCCCCAGCATTTT
many	11	-	TRBV11-1	TRBJ2-1	CASSLAGYKFF	TGTGCCAGCAGCTTAGCAGGGTATAAGTTCTTC
few	14	-	TRBV25-1	TRBJ2-5	CASSESGVLETQYF	TGTGCCAGCAGTGAATCTGGCGTGCTAGAGACCCAGTACTTC
many	16	TRBD1	TRBV28	TRBJ1-5	CASSFTRGRLGQPQHF	TGTGCCAGCAGTTTTACCAGGGGGCGATTGGGTCAGCCCCAGCATTTT
many	15	-	TRBV5-1	TRBJ2-1	CASSLQTGSHNEQFF	TGCGCCAGCAGCCTACAAACGGGGAGCCACAATGAGCAGTTCTTC
many	13	-	TRBV19	TRBJ2-7	CASSVGAPYEQYF	TGTGCCAGTAGTGTGGGGGCTCCCTACGAGCAGTACTTC
-	16	-	TRBV10-3	TRBJ2-1	CAIRGGELVRDNEQFF	TGTGCCATCCGTGGGGGAGAACTAGTTAGGGACAATGAGCAGTTCTTC
-	13	-	TRBV5-6	TRBJ2-3	CASARQDTDTQYF	TGTGCCAGCGCCCGACAGGACACAGATACGCAGTATTTT
many	14	-	TRBV28	TRBJ1-5	CASSRQNSNQPQHF	TGTGCCAGCAGTCGACAGAATAGCAATCAGCCCCAGCATTTT
few	14	-	TRBV5-6	TRBJ1-6	CASSLGESNSPLHF	TGTGCCAGCAGCTTGGGAGAATCGAATTCACCCCTCCACTTT
many	15	TRBD1	TRBV4-3	TRBJ1-1	CASSQEWDSSTEAFF	TGCGCCAGCAGCCAAGAATGGGACAGCAGCACTGAAGCTTTCTTT
-	13	TRBD1	TRBV7-3	TRBJ2-2	CASSETGSWELFF	TGTGCCAGCAGCGAGACAGGGAGTTGGGAGCTGTTTTTT
many	11	-	TRBV20-1	TRBJ2-7	CSARTGYEQYF	TGCAGTGCCCGAACAGGCTACGAGCAGTACTTC
many	19	TRBD2	TRBV3-1	TRBJ2-3	CASSQDRRLAGKRTDTQYF	TGTGCCAGCAGCCAAGATCGTAGACTAGCGGGGAAACGCACAGATACGCAGTATTTT
many	15	-	TRBV12-3/TRBV12-4	TRBJ1-5	CASRWGSDIYQPQHF	TGTGCCAGCCGTTGGGGATCGGACATCTATCAGCCCCAGCATTTT
-	19	TRBD1	TRBV12-3/TRBV12-4	TRBJ2-3	CAFSFFPPSTGGNSDTQYF	TGTGCCTTCAGTTTTTTTCCCCCCTCGACAGGGGGAAACTCAGATACGCAGTATTTT
many	18	-	TRBV11-2	TRBJ1-6	CASSLVQRLSSYNSPLHF	TGTGCCAGCAGCTTAGTTCAGCGCTTAAGCTCCTATAATTCACCCCTCCACTTT
many	13	-	TRBV3-1	TRBJ2-2	CASRRGGTGELFF	TGTGCCAGCAGGCGTGGTGGCACCGGGGAGCTGTTTTTT
many	17	-	TRBV2	TRBJ2-3	CASSERRQDRSTDTQYF	TGTGCCAGCAGTGAAAGAAGGCAGGACAGAAGCACAGATACGCAGTATTTT
many	13	TRBD2	TRBV12-3/TRBV12-4	TRBJ2-1	CASRPSGGSEQFF	TGTGCCAGCAGGCCTAGCGGGGGGTCGGAGCAGTTCTTC
many	16	-	TRBV7-6	TRBJ2-6	CASSLNRFSGANVLTF	TGTGCCAGCAGCCTAAATCGGTTCTCTGGGGCCAACGTCCTGACTTTC